The rows below give T cell receptor beta chains drawn from one sample of a study of vaccination and CD4 T cells after COVID-19. Using its own MiXCR run on the PCR reads, TCRdb lists one record per CDR3 protein. The sample yields about 18,000 distinct CDR3 sequences, 78% seen once. These TCRs are of unknown antigen specificity. Material: CD4+ T cells from blood, cultured in vitro, obtained after SARS-CoV-2 vaccination. The source is a human donor who received a COVID-19 vaccine. Each CDR3 is given with its conserved first and last residue. The order of the fields is V gene, J gene, CDR3 protein.

TRBV15	TRBJ1-4	CATSRGQGKLFF
TRBV19	TRBJ2-7	CASSANRVSYSYEQYF
TRBV10-3	TRBJ1-6	CAIRGTVNSPLHF
TRBV2	TRBJ2-2	CASSQESTGPNGGELFF
TRBV7-2	TRBJ2-5	CASSSPYGRGGQETQYF
TRBV6-1	TRBJ1-2	CASRQKRDKGAGYTF
TRBV5-1	TRBJ1-6	CASSHSGQGANSPLHF
TRBV24-1	TRBJ2-3	CATSEPTSGRTDTQYF
TRBV24-1	TRBJ1-1	CATSDSVPGGTEAFF
TRBV20-1	TRBJ1-5	CSASGQNSNQPQHF
TRBV20-1	TRBJ2-2	CSARGQMNTGELFF
TRBV25-1	TRBJ1-1	CASSNLRGRTEAFF
TRBV20-1	TRBJ2-1	CSAEDTYNEQFF
TRBV6-2/TRBV6-3	TRBJ2-5	CASSGGTRTQYF
TRBV29-1	TRBJ1-2	CSVEDPRLRDGYTF
TRBV20-1	TRBJ2-3	CSARIGIEWGTDTQYF
TRBV27	TRBJ1-1	CASRVLQGEAFF
TRBV7-9	TRBJ1-3	CASSLGDQSGNTIYF
TRBV5-1	TRBJ1-1	CASVGSQGDTEAFF
TRBV24-1	TRBJ1-2	CATSDPGHGYTF
TRBV30	TRBJ1-2	CAWSLSGFAQGHYGYTF
TRBV30	TRBJ1-5	CAWNTRDSHYSNQPQHF
TRBV20-1	TRBJ2-5	CSARDVNRGSGETQYF
TRBV2	TRBJ2-1	CASSVGQGGNEQFF
TRBV9	TRBJ1-5	CASSVGGVGQPQHF
TRBV19	TRBJ1-6	CASRTPGHNSPLHF
TRBV19	TRBJ2-7	CASSIRDSTVLYEQYF
TRBV30	TRBJ1-2	CAWRLDRGYTF
TRBV25-1	TRBJ1-1	CASSEYRGRFTEAFF
TRBV20-1	TRBJ1-1	CSARSTFEAFF
TRBV15	TRBJ2-7	CAIGRIEGRRYEQYF
TRBV21-1	TRBJ2-7	CASSKREGDDIYEQYF
TRBV27	TRBJ2-1	CASSFHPSSYNEQFF
TRBV20-1	TRBJ2-5	CSASLGSETQYF
TRBV6-1	TRBJ2-5	CASTRNRDQETQYF
TRBV6-1	TRBJ2-2	CASVGGPMITTGELFF
TRBV6-5	TRBJ1-5	CASMTRQGLHQPQHF
TRBV2	TRBJ1-2	CASRTRDIANYGYTF
TRBV12-5	TRBJ1-5	CASGLNPGLNQPQHF
TRBV15	TRBJ2-2	CASTQGASGELFF
TRBV11-3	TRBJ2-1	CASSVEGRDQFF
TRBV19	TRBJ1-5	CASKTGFNSNQPQHF
TRBV30	TRBJ1-2	CAWSVTGYGYTF
TRBV11-1	TRBJ2-5	CASSFRDGETQYF
TRBV27	TRBJ1-6	CASSTPGLRDLSSYNSPLHF
TRBV7-3	TRBJ1-2	CASSLTAPLTYGYTF
TRBV20-1	TRBJ1-2	CSASDSGQGHGYTF
TRBV24-1	TRBJ2-1	CATSATADSYNEQFF
TRBV30	TRBJ2-5	CAWSVTGGHRETQYF
TRBV30	TRBJ1-2	CAGTGITNYGYTF
TRBV30	TRBJ1-1	CAWSAFRLLGTEAFF
TRBV20-1	TRBJ2-1	CSLMNTRLQQAEQFF